This is a list of T cell receptor beta chains from one sample in a study of PD-1 blockade in classical Hodgkin lymphoma. The method was immunoSEQ multiplex PCR; TCRdb's version includes in-frame clones alone and lacks a portion of them. The sample holds under 35,000 clones; around 74% are singletons and the top ten take around 3.7%. The source material was peripheral blood mononuclear cells (PBMCs), sampled before the fourth cycle of nivolumab. The receptors shown here come from a human donor with classical Hodgkin lymphoma. The CDR3 runs from the conserved cysteine through the conserved F or W. The D gene is left open where the match is weak. A clone size is listed for some rows: how often the clone was seen (once, few, many), or a class if it is expanded.

D,J,size,V,DNA,CDR3
NA,TRBJ1-4,NA,TRBV28,TGTGCCAGCAGTTTAGTCGAGACACAAAATGAAAAACTGTTTTTT,CASSLVETQNEKLFF
NA,TRBJ2-3,NA,TRBV9,TGTGCCAGCAGCGGGCTCACAGATACGCAGTATTTT,CASSGLTDTQYF
NA,TRBJ1-2,few,TRBV4-3,TGCGCCAGCAGCCAAGCTTTGGGGGAGTACTATGGCTACACCTTC,CASSQALGEYYGYTF
NA,TRBJ2-3,NA,TRBV25-1,TGTGCCATGACCAGTAGCACAGATACGCAGTATTTT,CAMTSSTDTQYF
TRBD1,TRBJ2-4,NA,TRBV5-4,TGTGCCAGCAGGGGGGGACAGGGATCCAAAAACATTCAGTACTTC,CASRGGQGSKNIQYF
NA,TRBJ2-1,few,TRBV19,TGTGCCAGTGCGGAGAGCTCCTACAATGAGCAGTTCTTC,CASAESSYNEQFF
TRBD1,TRBJ1-1,few,TRBV9,TGTGCCAGCAGCGCATGGACAGGTGAAGCTTTCTTT,CASSAWTGEAFF
NA,TRBJ2-1,NA,TRBV18,TGTGCCAGCTCACCACTTGACATCGGTTCCAATGAGCAGTTCTTC,CASSPLDIGSNEQFF
TRBD1,TRBJ1-2,once,TRBV28,TGTGCCAGCAGTTTTGGACAGGGTCATACTAATGGCTACACCTTC,CASSFGQGHTNGYTF
NA,TRBJ1-6,NA,TRBV14,TGTGCCAGCAGCCAATCCAAGGGGGGGGACGGACATTCACCCCTCCACTTT,CASSQSKGGDGHSPLHF
TRBD2,TRBJ2-4,NA,TRBV6-6,TGTGCCAGCAGTTACATAGCGGGAGTAGGGTACTTC,CASSYIAGVGYF
TRBD2,TRBJ2-5,NA,TRBV27,TGTGCCAGCAGACGCCCGACTAGCGGGGGACAAGAGACCCAGTACTTC,CASRRPTSGGQETQYF
NA,TRBJ1-1,NA,TRBV5-6,TGTGCCAGCAGCTTGGTACAGGCTGAAGCTTTCTTT,CASSLVQAEAFF
NA,TRBJ2-2,NA,TRBV9,TGTGCCAGCAGCGTAGGGGTCGGGGAGCTGTTTTTT,CASSVGVGELFF
NA,TRBJ2-1,NA,TRBV6-5,TGTGCCAGCAGTTACCGCGGACATTCGGGGAATGAGCAGTTCTTC,CASSYRGHSGNEQFF
NA,TRBJ2-2,few,TRBV2,TGTGCCAGCAGGGAGGGAGGGGGCCTTAACACCGGGGAGCTGTTTTTT,CASREGGGLNTGELFF
NA,TRBJ1-2,NA,TRBV19,TGTGCCAGTAGTCCCACGCCTGCGACTTATGGCTACACCTTC,CASSPTPATYGYTF
TRBD1,TRBJ2-2,NA,TRBV6-6,TGTGCCAGTGGGGGACAGGGTGATGGGGGGGAGCTGTTTTTT,CASGGQGDGGELFF
NA,TRBJ2-7,few,TRBV5-4,TGTGCCAGCAGCTTACGTCCAGCCCGGGACACCTCCTACGAGCAGTACTTC,CASSLRPARDTSYEQYF